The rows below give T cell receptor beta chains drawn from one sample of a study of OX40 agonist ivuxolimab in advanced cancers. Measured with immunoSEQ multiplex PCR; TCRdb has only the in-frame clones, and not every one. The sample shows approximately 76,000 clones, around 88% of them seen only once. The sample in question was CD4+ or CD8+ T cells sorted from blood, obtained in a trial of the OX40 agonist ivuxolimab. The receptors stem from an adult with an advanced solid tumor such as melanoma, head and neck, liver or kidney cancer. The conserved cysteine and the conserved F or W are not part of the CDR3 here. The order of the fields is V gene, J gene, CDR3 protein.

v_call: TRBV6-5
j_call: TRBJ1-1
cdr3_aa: ASSFQGLREAF

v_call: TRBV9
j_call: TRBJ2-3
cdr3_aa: ASSVAPGGGAGDTQY

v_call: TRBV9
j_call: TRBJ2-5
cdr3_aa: ASSVRPTDQETQY

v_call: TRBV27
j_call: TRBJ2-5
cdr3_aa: ASSLYPSSGVQETQY

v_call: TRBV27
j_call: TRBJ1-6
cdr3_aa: ASSLAGGSYNSPLH

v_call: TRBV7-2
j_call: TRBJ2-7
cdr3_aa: ASSLFYSRYEQY

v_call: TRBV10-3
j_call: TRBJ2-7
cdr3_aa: AISQPQDRPTQ

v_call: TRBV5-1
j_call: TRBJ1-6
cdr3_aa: ASGLDTNSPLH

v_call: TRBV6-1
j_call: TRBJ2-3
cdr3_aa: ASSETYRGGTDTQY

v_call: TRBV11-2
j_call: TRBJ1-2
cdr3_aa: ASSTEGRIYGYT

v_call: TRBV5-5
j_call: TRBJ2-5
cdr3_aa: ASSPDRGGETQY

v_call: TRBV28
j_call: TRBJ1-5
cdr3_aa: ASSSPSGRSNQPQH

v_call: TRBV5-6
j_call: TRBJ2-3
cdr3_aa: ASSLARLAGGPGADTQY

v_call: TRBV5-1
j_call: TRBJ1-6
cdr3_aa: ASSFKGTGDNSPLH

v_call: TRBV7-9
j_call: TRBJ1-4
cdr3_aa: ASSFLATVKNEKLF

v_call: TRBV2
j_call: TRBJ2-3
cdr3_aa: ASSETISLLGVTTDTQY

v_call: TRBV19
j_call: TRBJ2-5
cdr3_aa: ASSSGTGVGTQY

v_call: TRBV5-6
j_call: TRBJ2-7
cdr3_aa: ASSYRGHRDYEQY

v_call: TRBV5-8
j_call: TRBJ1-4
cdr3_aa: ASSLAYSGEKLF

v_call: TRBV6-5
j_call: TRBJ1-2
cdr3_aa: ASSYGQNGYT

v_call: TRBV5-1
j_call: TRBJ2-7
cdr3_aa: ASSRLGSYEQY

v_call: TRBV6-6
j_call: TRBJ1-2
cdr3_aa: ASSYAGDLGGYT

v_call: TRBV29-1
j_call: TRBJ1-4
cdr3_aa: SVRGRGEKLF

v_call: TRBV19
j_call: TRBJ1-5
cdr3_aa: ASRSASNNQPQH

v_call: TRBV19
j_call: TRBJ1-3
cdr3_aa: ASSIDPASSGNTIY

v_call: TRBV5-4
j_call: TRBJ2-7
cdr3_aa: ASHIQKPLQGYEQY

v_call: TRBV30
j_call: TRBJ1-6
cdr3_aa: AWSTQSSPLH

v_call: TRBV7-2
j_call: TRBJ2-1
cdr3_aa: ASSLAASGYEQF

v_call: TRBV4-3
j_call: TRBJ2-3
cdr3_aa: ASSQGTVRGRDTQY

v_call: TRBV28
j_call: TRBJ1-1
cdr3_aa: ASSLADTEAF

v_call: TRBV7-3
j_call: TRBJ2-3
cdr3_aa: ASSLSPIGDTQY

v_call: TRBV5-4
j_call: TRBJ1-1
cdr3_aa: ASSSYGGTREAF

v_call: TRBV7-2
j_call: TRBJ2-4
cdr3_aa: ASSFPTEKNIQY

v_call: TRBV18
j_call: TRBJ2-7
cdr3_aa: ASSPDHPLKPSYEQY

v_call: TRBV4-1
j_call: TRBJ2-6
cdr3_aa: ASSQVGGSGANVLT

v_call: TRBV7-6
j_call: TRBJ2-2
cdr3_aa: ASSSDRGNTGELF